This note documents a single T cell receptor beta chain sequence. Its target is not known. Germline loops: CDR1 ENHRY, CDR2 SYGVKD. This CDR3 is built from 11 residues. V was trimmed by 8 bases and J by 2 bases, leaving 6 bases between them. This entry belongs to a study of T cell responses to AZD1222 COVID-19 vaccine. TCRdb's copy holds only in-frame clones and misses some; the assay was immunoSEQ multiplex PCR. The table lists more than 85,000 clones, 94% of them singletons. General study results and limits: A mostly white British donor set with more females was recruited, and clonal diversity was possibly underestimated. Vaccine-associated CD4 TCRs spanned spike, dominant at 160-218 and 743-854.

The V and J genes are TRBV10-3 and TRBJ1-2; D might be TRBD1 (6 bases). Sequenced material: peripheral blood, taken 28 days after the second AZD1222 dose. The TCR originated in an adult who received the AZD1222 COVID-19 vaccine. The CDR3 nucleotides read TGTGCCATCCAGGGGAACTATGGCTACACCTTC. Translated: CAIQGNYGYTF.